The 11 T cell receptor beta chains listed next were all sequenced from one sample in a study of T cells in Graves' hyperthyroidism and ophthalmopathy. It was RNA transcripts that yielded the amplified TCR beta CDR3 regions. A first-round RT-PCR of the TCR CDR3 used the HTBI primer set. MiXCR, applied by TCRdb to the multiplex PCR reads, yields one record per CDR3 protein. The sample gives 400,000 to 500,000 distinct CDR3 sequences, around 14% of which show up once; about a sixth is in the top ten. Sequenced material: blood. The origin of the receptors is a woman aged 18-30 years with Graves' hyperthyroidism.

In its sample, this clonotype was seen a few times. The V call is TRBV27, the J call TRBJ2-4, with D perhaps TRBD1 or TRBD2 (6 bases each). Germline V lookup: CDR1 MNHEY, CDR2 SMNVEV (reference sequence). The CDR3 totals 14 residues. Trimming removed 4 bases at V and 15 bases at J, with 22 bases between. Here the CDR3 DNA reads TGTGCCAGCAGTTCGGGGGCAGGGAACCTGGGATGGTACTTC. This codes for CASSSGAGNLGWYF.

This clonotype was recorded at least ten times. CDR3 coding DNA: TGCGCCAGCAGCTTGGAACAGGGGGCAGATACGCAGTATTTT. Amino acids: CASSLEQGADTQYF. J is TRBJ2-3 and V is TRBV5-1; 8 positions agree with TRBD1. CDR1 and CDR2 from the germline V gene are SGHRS and YFSETQ. The CDR3 is made up of 14 amino acids. The junction had 1 base not matched to a gene; V was cut back by 0 bases and J by 4 bases.

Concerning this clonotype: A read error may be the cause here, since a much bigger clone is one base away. DNA for the CDR3: TGTGCCTGGAGTCCTAGCTCCAGCACAGATACGCAGTATTTT. Protein: CAWSPSSSTDTQYF. This chain joins TRBV30 and TRBJ2-3; D is perhaps TRBD2 (5 bases). V lost 2 bases to trimming and J lost 0 bases, with 9 bases between them. CDR1 and CDR2 from the germline V gene are GTSNPN and SVGIG (reference sequence). This CDR3 has 14 residues.

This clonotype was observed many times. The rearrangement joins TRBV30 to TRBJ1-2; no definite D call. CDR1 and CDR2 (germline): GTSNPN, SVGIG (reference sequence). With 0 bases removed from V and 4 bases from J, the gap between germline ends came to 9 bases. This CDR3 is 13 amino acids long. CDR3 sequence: CAWSVALGYGYTF. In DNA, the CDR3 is TGTGCCTGGAGTGTAGCCCTGGGCTATGGCTACACCTTC.

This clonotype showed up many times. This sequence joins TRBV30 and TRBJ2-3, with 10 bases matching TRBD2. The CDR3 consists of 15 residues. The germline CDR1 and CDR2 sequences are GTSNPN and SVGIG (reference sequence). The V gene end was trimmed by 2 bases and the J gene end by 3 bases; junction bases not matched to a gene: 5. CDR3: CAWSSVAGGTDTQYF. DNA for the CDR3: TGTGCCTGGAGTTCAGTAGCGGGAGGAACAGATACGCAGTATTTT.

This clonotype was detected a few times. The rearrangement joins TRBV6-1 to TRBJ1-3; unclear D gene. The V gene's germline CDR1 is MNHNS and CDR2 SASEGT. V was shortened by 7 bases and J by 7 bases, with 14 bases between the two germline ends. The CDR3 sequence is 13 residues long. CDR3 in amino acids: CASTPAGLNTIYF. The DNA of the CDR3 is TGTGCCAGCACCCCGGCAGGCTTGAACACCATATATTTT.

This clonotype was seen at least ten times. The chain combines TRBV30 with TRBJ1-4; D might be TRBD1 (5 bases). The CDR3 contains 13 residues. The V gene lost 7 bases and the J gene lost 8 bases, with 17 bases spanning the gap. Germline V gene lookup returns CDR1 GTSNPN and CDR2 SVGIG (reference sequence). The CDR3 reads CASTGALREKLFF. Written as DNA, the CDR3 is TGTGCCTCGACCGGGGCTCTGCGGGAAAAACTGTTTTTT.

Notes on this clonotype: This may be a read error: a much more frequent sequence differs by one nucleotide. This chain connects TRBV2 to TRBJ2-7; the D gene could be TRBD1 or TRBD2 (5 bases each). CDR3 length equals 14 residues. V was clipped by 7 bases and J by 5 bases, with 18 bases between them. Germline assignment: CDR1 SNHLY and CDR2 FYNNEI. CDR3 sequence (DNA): TGTGCCAGCACCCTGAGGGGCTTAGGCCACGAGCAGTACTTC. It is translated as CASTLRGLGHEQYF.

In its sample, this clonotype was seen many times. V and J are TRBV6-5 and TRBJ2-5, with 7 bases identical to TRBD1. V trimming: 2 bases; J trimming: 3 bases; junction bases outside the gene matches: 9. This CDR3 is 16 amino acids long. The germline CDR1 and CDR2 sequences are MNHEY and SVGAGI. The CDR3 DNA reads TGTGCCAGCAGTTACATAGGGACAGCAAGCAAAGAGACCCAGTACTTC. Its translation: CASSYIGTASKETQYF.

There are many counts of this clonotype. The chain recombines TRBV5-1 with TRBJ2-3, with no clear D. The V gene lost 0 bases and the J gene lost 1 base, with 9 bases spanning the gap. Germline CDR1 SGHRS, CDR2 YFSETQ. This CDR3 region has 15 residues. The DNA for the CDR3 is TGCGCCAGCAGCTTGGTGAGAACGGGCACAGATACGCAGTATTTT. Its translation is CASSLVRTGTDTQYF.

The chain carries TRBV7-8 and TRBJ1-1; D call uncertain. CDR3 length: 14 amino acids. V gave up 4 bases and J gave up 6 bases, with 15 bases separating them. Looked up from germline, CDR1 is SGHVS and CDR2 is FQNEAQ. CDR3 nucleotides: TGTGCCAGCAGCTACGAATATAACACAGCTGAAGCTTTCTTT. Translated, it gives CASSYEYNTAEAFF. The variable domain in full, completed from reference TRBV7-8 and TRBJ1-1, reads GAGVSQSPRYKVAKRGQDVALRCDPISGHVSLFWYQQALGQGPEFLTYFQNEAQLDKSGLPSDRFFAERPEGSVSTLKIQRTQQEDSAVYLCASSYEYNTAEAFFGQGTRLTVV.